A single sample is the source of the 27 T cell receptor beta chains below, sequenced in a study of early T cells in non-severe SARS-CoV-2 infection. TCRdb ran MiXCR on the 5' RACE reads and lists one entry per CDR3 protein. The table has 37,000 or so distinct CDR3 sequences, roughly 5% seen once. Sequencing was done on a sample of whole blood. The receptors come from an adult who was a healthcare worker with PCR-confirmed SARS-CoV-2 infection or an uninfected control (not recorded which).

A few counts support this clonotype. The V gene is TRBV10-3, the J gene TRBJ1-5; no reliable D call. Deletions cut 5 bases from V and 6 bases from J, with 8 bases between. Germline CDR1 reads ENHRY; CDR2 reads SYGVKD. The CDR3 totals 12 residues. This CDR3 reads CAISPEGQPQHF. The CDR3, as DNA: TGTGCCATCAGTCCCGAGGGTCAGCCCCAGCATTTT.

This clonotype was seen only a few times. The CDR3 bases are TGCGCCAGCAGCCAAGACTCAAGTCAGCCCCAGCATTTT. Its translation: CASSQDSSQPQHF. The chain employs TRBV4-3 and TRBJ1-5; D is ambiguous. Germline-derived CDR1 and CDR2 are LGHNA and YSLEER. Trimming pared 0 bases from V and 6 bases from J, leaving 6 bases between. The CDR3 loop spans 13 amino acids.

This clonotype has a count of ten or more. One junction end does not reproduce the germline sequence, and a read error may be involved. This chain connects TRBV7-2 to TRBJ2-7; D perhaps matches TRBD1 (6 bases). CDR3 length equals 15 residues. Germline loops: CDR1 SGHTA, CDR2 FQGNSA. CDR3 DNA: TGTGCCAGCAGTTTAGGACAGTCTCGTTACTACGAGCAGTACTTC. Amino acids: CASSLGQSRYYEQYF. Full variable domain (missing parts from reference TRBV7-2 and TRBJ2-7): GAGVSQSPSNKVTEKGKDVELRCDPISGHTALYWYRQSLGQGLEFLIYFQGNSAPDKSGLPSDRFSAERTGGSVSTLTIQRTQQEDSAVYLCASSLGQSRYYEQYFGPGTRLTVT.

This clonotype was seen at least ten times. The CDR3 loop reads CSARAPPSGGRAPRNTGELFF. The CDR3 DNA reads TGCAGTGCTAGAGCCCCCCCTTCTGGCGGGAGGGCCCCTCGGAACACCGGGGAGCTGTTTTTT. The chain uses TRBV20-1 and TRBJ2-2, with 9 bases matching TRBD2. The CDR3 sequence is 21 residues long. CDR1 is DFQATT, CDR2 SNEGSKA, per germline (reference sequence). The V and J ends lost 1 base and 1 base, in that order; junction bases with no gene match: 19.

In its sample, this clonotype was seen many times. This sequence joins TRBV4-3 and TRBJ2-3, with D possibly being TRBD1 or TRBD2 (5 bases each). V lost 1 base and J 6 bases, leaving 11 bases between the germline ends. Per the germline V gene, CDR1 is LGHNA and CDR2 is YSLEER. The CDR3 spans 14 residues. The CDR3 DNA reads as TGCGCCAGCAGCCAAGTATTCGGGACGGATACGCAGTATTTT. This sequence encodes CASSQVFGTDTQYF.

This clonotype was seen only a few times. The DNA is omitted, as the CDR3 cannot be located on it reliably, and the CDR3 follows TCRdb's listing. The CDR3 is CASSSSGQLNIQYF. The chain has TRBV28 and TRBJ2-4; TRBD1 is the table's D call, not checked against the DNA. Germline CDR1 MDHEN, CDR2 SYDVKM. Ends included, the CDR3 has 14 residues.

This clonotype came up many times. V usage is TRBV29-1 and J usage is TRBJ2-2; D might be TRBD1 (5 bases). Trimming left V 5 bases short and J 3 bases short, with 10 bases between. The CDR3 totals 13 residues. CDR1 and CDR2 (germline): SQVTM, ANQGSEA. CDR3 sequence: CSVPDSYTGELFF. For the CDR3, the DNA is TGCAGCGTTCCCGACAGTTACACCGGGGAGCTGTTTTTT.

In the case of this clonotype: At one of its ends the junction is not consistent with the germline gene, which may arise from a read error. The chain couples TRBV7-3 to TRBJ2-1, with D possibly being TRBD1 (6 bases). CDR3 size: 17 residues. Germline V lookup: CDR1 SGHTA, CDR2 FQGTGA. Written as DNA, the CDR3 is TGTGCCAGCAGCCTAACTGCCGTGGGGGCGGTAGGTATTGAGCAGTTCTTC. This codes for CASSLTAVGAVGIEQFF.

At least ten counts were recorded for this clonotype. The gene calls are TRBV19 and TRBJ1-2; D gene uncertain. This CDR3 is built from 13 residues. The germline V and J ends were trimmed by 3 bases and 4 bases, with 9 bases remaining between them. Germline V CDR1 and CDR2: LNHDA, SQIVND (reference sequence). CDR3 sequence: CASSMGSFYGYTF. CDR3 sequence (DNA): TGTGCCAGTAGTATGGGCAGCTTCTATGGCTACACCTTC.

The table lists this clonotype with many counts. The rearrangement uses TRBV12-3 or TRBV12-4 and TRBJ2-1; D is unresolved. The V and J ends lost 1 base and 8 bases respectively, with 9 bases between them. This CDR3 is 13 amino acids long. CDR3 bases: TGTGCCAGCAGTTTAGAATCCGGCCATGAGCAGTTCTTC. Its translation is CASSLESGHEQFF.

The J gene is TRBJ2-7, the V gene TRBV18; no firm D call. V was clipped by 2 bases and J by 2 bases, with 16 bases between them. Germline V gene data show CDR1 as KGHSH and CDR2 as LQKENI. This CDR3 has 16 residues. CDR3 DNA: TGTGCCAGCTCACCAGGGGTCGTATCGAAAGCCTACGAGCAGTACTTC. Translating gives CASSPGVVSKAYEQYF.

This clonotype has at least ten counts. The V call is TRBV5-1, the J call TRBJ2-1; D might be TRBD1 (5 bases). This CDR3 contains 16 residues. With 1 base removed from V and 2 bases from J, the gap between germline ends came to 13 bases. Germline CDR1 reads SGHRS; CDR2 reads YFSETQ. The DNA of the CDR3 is TGCGCCAGCAGCTTGAGGCAGGGCCCCCCCTACAATGAGCAGTTCTTC. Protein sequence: CASSLRQGPPYNEQFF.

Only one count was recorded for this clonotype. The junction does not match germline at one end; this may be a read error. The CDR3 bases are TGTGCCGGCAGTCCCGACGAAGAGACCCAGTACTTC. Translation gives CAGSPDEETQYF. The chain couples TRBV3-1 to TRBJ2-5; D ambiguous. This CDR3 has 12 amino acids. CDR1 and CDR2 (germline): LGHDT, YNNKEL (reference sequence).

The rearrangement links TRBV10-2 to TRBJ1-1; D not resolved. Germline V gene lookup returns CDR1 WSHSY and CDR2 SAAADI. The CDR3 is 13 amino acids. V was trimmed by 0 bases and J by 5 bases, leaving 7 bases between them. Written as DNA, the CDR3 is TGCGCCAGCAGTGAGTCGAGCGATACTGAAGCTTTCTTT. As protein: CASSESSDTEAFF.

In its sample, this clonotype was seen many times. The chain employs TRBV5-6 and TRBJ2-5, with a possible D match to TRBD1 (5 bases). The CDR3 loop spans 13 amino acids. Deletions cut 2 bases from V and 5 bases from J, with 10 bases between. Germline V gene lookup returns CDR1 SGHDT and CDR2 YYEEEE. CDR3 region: CASSFGQIETQYF. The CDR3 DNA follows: TGTGCCAGCAGCTTTGGACAAATTGAGACCCAGTACTTC.

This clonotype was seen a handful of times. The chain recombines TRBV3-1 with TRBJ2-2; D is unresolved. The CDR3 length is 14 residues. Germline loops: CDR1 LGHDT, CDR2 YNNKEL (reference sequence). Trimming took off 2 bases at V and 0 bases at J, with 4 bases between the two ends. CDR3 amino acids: CASSQNSNTGELFF. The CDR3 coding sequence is TGTGCCAGCAGCCAAAACTCGAACACCGGGGAGCTGTTTTTT.

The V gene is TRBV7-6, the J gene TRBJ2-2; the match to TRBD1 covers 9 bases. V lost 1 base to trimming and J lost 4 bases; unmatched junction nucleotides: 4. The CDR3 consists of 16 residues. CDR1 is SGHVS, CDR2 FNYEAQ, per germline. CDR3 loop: CASSLETGGSTGELFF. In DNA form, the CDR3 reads TGTGCCAGCAGCTTAGAAACAGGGGGCTCCACCGGGGAGCTGTTTTTT.

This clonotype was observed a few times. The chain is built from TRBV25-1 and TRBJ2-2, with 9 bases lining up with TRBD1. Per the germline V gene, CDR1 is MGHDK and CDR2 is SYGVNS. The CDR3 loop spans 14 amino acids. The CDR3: CAAQRQGEAGELFF. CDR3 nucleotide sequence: TGTGCGGCCCAGAGACAGGGGGAGGCCGGGGAGCTGTTTTTT.

The DNA for the CDR3 is TGTGCCAGCAGTTTGACTCTCGCCACAGATACGCAGTATTTT. This codes for CASSLTLATDTQYF. The genes are TRBV27 and TRBJ2-3; no clear D gene. Looked up from germline, CDR1 is MNHEY and CDR2 is SMNVEV (reference sequence). This CDR3 comprises 14 residues. V lost 3 bases and J lost 2, with 9 bases in between.

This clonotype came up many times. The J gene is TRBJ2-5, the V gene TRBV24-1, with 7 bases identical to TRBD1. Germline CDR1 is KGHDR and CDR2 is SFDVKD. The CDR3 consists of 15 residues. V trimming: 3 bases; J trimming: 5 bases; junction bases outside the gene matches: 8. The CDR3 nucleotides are TGTGCCACCAGTGATCCACAGGGGTCGGGTGAGACCCAGTACTTC. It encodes CATSDPQGSGETQYF.

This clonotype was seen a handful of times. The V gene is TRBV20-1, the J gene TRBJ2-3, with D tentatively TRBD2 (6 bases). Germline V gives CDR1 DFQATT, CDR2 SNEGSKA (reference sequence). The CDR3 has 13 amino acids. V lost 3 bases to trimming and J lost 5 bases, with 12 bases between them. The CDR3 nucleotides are TGCAGTGCTAGGGTGGCGGGGATAGATACGCAGTATTTT. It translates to CSARVAGIDTQYF.

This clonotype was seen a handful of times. DNA of the CDR3: TGTGCCAGCAGTTCGCAGGGTCGCCCAGATACGCAGTATTTT. Residues: CASSSQGRPDTQYF. This chain links TRBV6-6 with TRBJ2-3; a possible D gene is TRBD1 (5 bases). The CDR3 spans 14 residues. The ends were cut back, 4 bases at V and 4 bases at J, with 12 bases in the middle. CDR1 and CDR2 from the germline V gene are MNHNY and SVGAGI (reference sequence).

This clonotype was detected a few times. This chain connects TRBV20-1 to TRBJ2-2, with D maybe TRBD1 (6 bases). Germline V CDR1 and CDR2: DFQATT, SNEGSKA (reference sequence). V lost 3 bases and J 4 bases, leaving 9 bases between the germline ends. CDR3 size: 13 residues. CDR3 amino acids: CSASSGVTGELFF. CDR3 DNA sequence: TGCAGTGCTAGCTCAGGGGTCACCGGGGAGCTGTTTTTT.

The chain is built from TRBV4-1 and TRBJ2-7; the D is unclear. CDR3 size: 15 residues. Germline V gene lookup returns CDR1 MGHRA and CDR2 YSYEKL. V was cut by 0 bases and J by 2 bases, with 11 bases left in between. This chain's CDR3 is CASSQELGFTYEQYF. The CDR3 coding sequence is TGCGCCAGCAGCCAAGAGTTAGGTTTCACCTACGAGCAGTACTTC.

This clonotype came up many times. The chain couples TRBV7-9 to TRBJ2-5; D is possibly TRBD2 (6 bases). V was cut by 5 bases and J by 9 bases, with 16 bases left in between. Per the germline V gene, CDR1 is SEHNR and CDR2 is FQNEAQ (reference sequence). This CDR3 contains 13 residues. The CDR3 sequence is CASSRGLGGAQYF. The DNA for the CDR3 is TGTGCCAGCAGCCGGGGCCTCGGAGGGGCCCAGTACTTC.

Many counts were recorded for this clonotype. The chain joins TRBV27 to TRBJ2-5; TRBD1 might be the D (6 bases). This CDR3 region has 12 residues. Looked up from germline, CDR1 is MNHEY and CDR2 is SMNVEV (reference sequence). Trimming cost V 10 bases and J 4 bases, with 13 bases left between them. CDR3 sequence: CATQGWGETQYF. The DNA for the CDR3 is TGTGCCACCCAGGGGTGGGGAGAGACCCAGTACTTC.

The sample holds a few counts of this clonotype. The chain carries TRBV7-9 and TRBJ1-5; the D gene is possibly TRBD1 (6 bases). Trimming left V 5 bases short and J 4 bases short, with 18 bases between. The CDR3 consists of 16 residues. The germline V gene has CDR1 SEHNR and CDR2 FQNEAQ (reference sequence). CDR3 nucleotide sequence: TGTGCCAGCAGCGCGAACAGGGCAGGGTCGAATCAGCCCCAGCATTTT. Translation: CASSANRAGSNQPQHF.